These T cell receptor beta chains were read from a single sample in a study of T cells after yellow fever vaccination. In TCRdb, the 5' RACE reads were re-called with MiXCR into one record per CDR3 protein. The sample lists 450,000 to 650,000 distinct CDR3 sequences, roughly 13% occurring once. The sequenced sample was PBMCs, obtained on the day of the yellow fever booster vaccination. The receptors stem from a man aged 25 to 45 who received the YFV17D yellow fever vaccine. CDR3s include the opening cysteine and the closing phenylalanine or tryptophan. Fields, in order: V gene, clone size, J gene, D gene, CDR3 protein, CDR3 DNA. D genes are given only for firm matches. Size is omitted from some rows. Given values are once, few, many or a class for expanded clones.

>TRBV20-1|few|TRBJ2-7|NA
CSARWVSEQYF
TGCAGTGCTAGATGGGTTTCCGAGCAGTACTTC
>TRBV19|NA|TRBJ2-5|NA
CASSIGTREETQYF
TGTGCCAGTAGTATCGGGACAAGGGAGGAGACCCAGTACTTC
>TRBV5-6|few|TRBJ1-5|NA
CASSLGQGLQPQHF
TGTGCCAGCAGCTTGGGGCAGGGACTGCAGCCCCAGCATTTT
>TRBV18|NA|TRBJ2-1|NA
CASSPLDSPSSEQFF
TGTGCCAGCTCACCCCTCGACTCGCCGAGCAGTGAGCAGTTCTTC
>TRBV6-1|NA|TRBJ2-7|NA
CASSVNAEQYF
TGTGCCAGCAGTGTGAACGCCGAGCAGTACTTC
>TRBV20-1|many|TRBJ2-7|TRBD2
CSATGTSGTYEQYF
TGCAGTGCAACCGGGACTAGCGGCACCTACGAGCAGTACTTC
>TRBV27|few|TRBJ2-7|NA
CAVVAEVPPYEQYF
TGTGCCGTCGTAGCGGAGGTCCCTCCCTACGAGCAGTACTTC
>TRBV5-5|many|TRBJ1-3|NA
CASSSVGTGNTIYF
TGTGCCAGCAGCTCCGTTGGGACTGGAAACACCATATATTTT
>TRBV11-3|NA|TRBJ2-1|TRBD2
CASPSGRSYNEQFF
TGTGCCAGCCCGAGCGGGAGATCTTACAATGAGCAGTTCTTC
>TRBV6-1|NA|TRBJ1-6|TRBD1
CASRGQGFNSPLHF
TGTGCCAGCAGAGGACAGGGGTTCAATTCACCCCTCCACTTT
>TRBV5-1|NA|TRBJ2-1|NA
CASSSVASYNEQFF
TGCGCCAGCAGCTCAGTAGCCTCCTACAATGAGCAGTTCTTC
>TRBV12-5|NA|TRBJ2-3|TRBD2
CASDPPTSGLRWDTQYF
TGTGCTAGTGACCCGCCCACTAGCGGGCTCAGGTGGGATACGCAGTATTTT
>TRBV20-1|many|TRBJ2-2|TRBD1
CSVTGGGELFF
TGCAGTGTCACAGGGGGCGGGGAGCTGTTTTTT
>TRBV18|NA|TRBJ1-1|NA
CASSAQGPWGNTEAFF
TGTGCCAGCTCAGCTCAAGGGCCTTGGGGAAACACTGAAGCTTTCTTT
>TRBV6-5|NA|TRBJ2-3|NA
CASSNNRVGPDTQYF
TGTGCCAGCAGTAACAACAGGGTCGGGCCAGATACGCAGTATTTT
>TRBV5-6|many|TRBJ2-5|NA
CASSLRGWETQYF
TGTGCCAGCAGCTTGCGGGGGTGGGAGACCCAGTACTTC
>TRBV18|NA|TRBJ1-2|NA
CASSPPGTGPNYGYTF
TGTGCCAGCTCACCACCGGGCACAGGGCCTAACTATGGCTACACCTTC
>TRBV10-3|few|TRBJ2-1|NA
CAISETFDEQFF
TGTGCCATCAGTGAAACTTTCGATGAGCAGTTCTTC
>TRBV28|few|TRBJ2-7|NA
CASSPPERGTRTYEQYF
TGTGCCAGCAGCCCCCCAGAGCGAGGGACAAGGACCTACGAGCAGTACTTC
>TRBV5-5|NA|TRBJ2-3|NA
CASSQTDGAQYF
TGTGCCAGCAGCCAGACAGACGGGGCGCAGTATTTT
>TRBV19|NA|TRBJ2-3|NA
CASSRTATSTDTQYF
TGTGCCAGTAGTCGGACGGCGACAAGCACAGATACGCAGTATTTT
>TRBV7-2|few|TRBJ2-7|TRBD2
CASRNPGTSYEQYF
TGTGCCAGCAGAAACCCCGGGACTAGCTACGAGCAGTACTTC
>TRBV20-1|NA|TRBJ2-7|TRBD2
CSASTLFSGNYEQYF
TGCAGTGCTAGCACTCTCTTTAGCGGGAACTACGAGCAGTACTTC
>TRBV29-1|many|TRBJ2-4|NA
CSVTGASGPLGAKNIQYF
TGCAGCGTCACAGGGGCTAGCGGACCCCTGGGGGCCAAAAACATTCAGTACTTC
>TRBV29-1|few|TRBJ1-2|TRBD1
CSVADRGYYGYTF
TGCAGCGTTGCGGACAGGGGGTATTATGGCTACACCTTC
>TRBV12-3/TRBV12-4|few|TRBJ2-7|TRBD2
CASRISGGAYEQYF
TGTGCCAGCAGAATTAGCGGGGGCGCCTACGAGCAGTACTTC
>TRBV7-2|few|TRBJ2-7|NA
CASSGLRSYEQYF
TGTGCCAGCAGCGGTCTCCGATCCTACGAGCAGTACTTC
>TRBV7-2|NA|TRBJ2-5|NA
CASSLTQSRRETQYF
TGTGCCAGCAGCTTAACGCAATCCCGTAGGGAGACCCAGTACTTC
>TRBV5-1|NA|TRBJ2-1|TRBD2
CASSLRRGPGLAANEQFF
TGCGCCAGCAGCTTGCGGCGCGGGCCGGGACTAGCCGCCAATGAGCAGTTCTTC
>TRBV4-2|many|TRBJ1-6|NA
CASSHSLGRTFNRESPLHF
TGTGCCAGCAGCCACAGCCTTGGGCGGACCTTCAATAGGGAGTCACCCCTCCACTTT
>TRBV15|few|TRBJ2-4|NA
CATSRDGVVAKNIQYF
TGTGCCACCAGCAGAGATGGGGTAGTAGCCAAAAACATTCAGTACTTC
>TRBV7-9|NA|TRBJ2-5|NA
CASSLAATETQYF
TGTGCCAGCAGCTTAGCAGCGACGGAGACCCAGTACTTC
>TRBV19|NA|TRBJ2-7|NA
CASSTGFPYEQYF
TGTGCCAGTAGTACAGGGTTTCCCTACGAGCAGTACTTC
>TRBV3-1|NA|TRBJ2-1|TRBD2
CASSQVASGTSGRFNEQFF
TGTGCCAGCAGCCAAGTAGCGTCTGGGACTAGCGGGAGGTTCAATGAGCAGTTCTTC
>TRBV5-1|NA|TRBJ2-5|NA
CASTGVPPGRKTQYF
TGCGCCAGCACCGGTGTGCCTCCCGGTAGGAAGACCCAGTACTTC
>TRBV11-2|few|TRBJ2-7|NA
CASSPGTKSSEQYF
TGTGCCAGCAGCCCAGGGACAAAATCCTCCGAGCAGTACTTC
>TRBV9|NA|TRBJ2-7|TRBD2
CASSKSGRLWEQYF
TGTGCCAGCAGCAAAAGCGGGAGGCTCTGGGAGCAGTACTTC
>TRBV12-3/TRBV12-4|few|TRBJ2-7|NA
CASSLALGTYAQYF
TGTGCCAGCAGTTTAGCGCTCGGAACCTACGCGCAGTACTTC
>TRBV15|NA|TRBJ2-4|NA
CATSRAGTLLAKNIQYF
TGTGCCACCAGCAGAGCGGGGACACTTCTAGCCAAAAACATTCAGTACTTC
>TRBV9|many|TRBJ2-3|TRBD2
CASSLILAATDTQYF
TGTGCCAGCAGCCTCATCCTAGCGGCCACAGATACGCAGTATTTT
>TRBV5-1|few|TRBJ2-5|NA
CASSLSPRPGETQYF
TGCGCCAGCAGCTTATCGCCCAGGCCGGGGGAGACCCAGTACTTC
>TRBV5-5|few|TRBJ2-6|NA
CASSTGTQSSGANVLTF
TGTGCCAGCAGCACCGGGACACAAAGCTCTGGGGCCAACGTCCTGACTTTC
>TRBV20-1|many|TRBJ1-1|TRBD1
CSAQPPTGRNTEAFF
TGCAGTGCCCAACCCCCGACAGGGAGGAACACTGAAGCTTTCTTT
>TRBV29-1|NA|TRBJ1-1|NA
CSVEGGKEAFF
TGCAGCGTTGAAGGGGGGAAAGAAGCTTTCTTT
>TRBV6-4|NA|TRBJ2-1|TRBD2
CASSDSRAGGLFF
TGTGCCAGCAGTGACTCGAGGGCGGGAGGGCTTTTCTTC
>TRBV7-3|NA|TRBJ2-3|NA
CASSLGGTSPLDTQYF
TGTGCCAGCAGCTTAGGCGGGACGTCCCCCTTAGATACGCAGTATTTT
>TRBV5-5|NA|TRBJ2-1|TRBD2
CASSLGLAGEYNEQFF
TGTGCCAGCAGCTTGGGACTAGCGGGAGAGTACAATGAGCAGTTCTTC
>TRBV18|once|TRBJ2-6|NA
CASSPGQTSGANVLTF
TGTGCCAGCTCACCAGGACAGACCTCTGGGGCCAACGTCCTGACTTTC
>TRBV5-5|few|TRBJ2-7|TRBD1
CASRPVVTRTGGTYEQYF
TGTGCCAGCAGGCCAGTTGTTACTCGGACAGGGGGAACCTACGAGCAGTACTTC
>TRBV12-3/TRBV12-4|few|TRBJ2-1|TRBD2
CASSRLAGGENEQFF
TGTGCCAGCAGCAGACTAGCGGGAGGGGAAAATGAGCAGTTCTTC
>TRBV14|few|TRBJ2-7|TRBD2
CASSQSSGHYEQYF
TGTGCCAGCAGCCAATCTAGCGGGCACTACGAGCAGTACTTC
>TRBV29-1|NA|TRBJ2-1|NA
CSVEDTPSSYNEQFF
TGCAGCGTTGAAGATACGCCGAGCTCCTACAATGAGCAGTTCTTC
>TRBV20-1|few|TRBJ2-1|NA
CSARAGREQFF
TGCAGTGCTAGAGCGGGGCGTGAGCAGTTCTTC
>TRBV18|few|TRBJ2-6|TRBD2
CASSLMLAGIGANVLTF
TGTGCCAGCTCACTCATGCTAGCGGGAATAGGCGCCAACGTCCTGACTTTC
>TRBV12-3/TRBV12-4|NA|TRBJ2-2|TRBD1
CASRETGGDGSGELFF
TGTGCCAGCAGAGAGACAGGGGGCGATGGATCCGGGGAGCTGTTTTTT
>TRBV7-2|NA|TRBJ1-4|NA
CASSPQSTTNEKLFF
TGTGCCAGCAGCCCTCAGAGCACAACTAATGAAAAACTGTTTTTT
>TRBV6-5|NA|TRBJ2-7|NA
CASSTSSGGFGKQYF
TGTGCCAGCAGTACCTCTAGTGGGGGCTTTGGGAAGCAGTACTTC
>TRBV10-3|NA|TRBJ1-5|NA
CAISEGRSGQPQHF
TGTGCCATCAGTGAAGGGCGGTCCGGTCAGCCCCAGCATTTT
>TRBV4-3|NA|TRBJ1-2|NA
CASSQEDSQYGYTF
TGCGCCAGCAGCCAAGAGGACAGCCAGTATGGCTACACCTTC
>TRBV10-3|NA|TRBJ2-2|NA
CAISEEAPGELFF
TGTGCCATCAGTGAGGAAGCTCCCGGGGAGCTGTTTTTT